The 29 T cell receptor beta chains given below trace back to one sample, sequenced in a study of OX40 agonist ivuxolimab in advanced cancers. Profiling relied on immunoSEQ multiplex PCR, and the TCRdb table lists in-frame clones only, not all of them. The sample lists 77,000 or so clones, roughly 88% occurring once. The specimen was CD4+ or CD8+ T cells sorted from blood, collected in a trial of the OX40 agonist ivuxolimab. The receptors were gathered from an adult with an advanced solid tumor such as melanoma, head and neck, liver or kidney cancer.

The chain combines TRBV6-5 with TRBJ2-7, with TRBD2 identical over 7 bases. After removal of 5 bases from V and 1 base from J, the junction contained 8 bases not matched to a gene. This CDR3 spans 15 amino acids. Germline assignment: CDR1 MNHEY and CDR2 SVGAGI. The CDR3 DNA follows: TGTGCCAGCAGTCCATCACTAGCGTCTTCCTACGAGCAGTACTTC. Its translation: CASSPSLASSYEQYF.

CDR3 sequence reads: CASSVDGITGELFF. Here the CDR3 DNA reads TGTGCCAGCAGCGTCGACGGTATCACCGGGGAGCTGTTTTTT. This chain uses TRBV9 with TRBJ2-2, with D unresolved. The V end was cut by 2 bases, the J end by 4 bases, with 9 bases between. The CDR3 is 14 residues long. Germline V gene data show CDR1 as SGDLS and CDR2 as YYNGEE.

The chain combines TRBV6-5 with TRBJ1-2; TRBD1 might be the D (6 bases). Germline loops: CDR1 MNHEY, CDR2 SVGAGI. This CDR3 comprises 13 residues. Trimming pared 6 bases from V and 7 bases from J, leaving 15 bases between. The CDR3 protein is CASRQQGESGYTF. CDR3 in DNA: TGTGCCAGCAGACAACAGGGAGAATCTGGCTACACCTTC.

The chain joins TRBV11-3 to TRBJ2-3; no reliable D call. V shed 2 bases and J shed 8 bases, with 8 bases lying between them. Germline V gene lookup returns CDR1 SGHNT and CDR2 YENEEA. This CDR3 is built from 12 residues. The CDR3: CASSLTASTQYF. In DNA, the CDR3 is TGTGCCAGCAGCTTAACGGCGAGTACGCAGTATTTT. Variable domain in full (rest from reference TRBV11-3 and TRBJ2-3): EAGVVQSPRYKIIEKKQPVAFWCNPISGHNTLYWYLQNLGQGPELLIRYENEEAVDDSQLPKDRFSAERLKGVDSTLKIQPAELGDSAVYLCASSLTASTQYFGPGTRLTVL.

This chain uses TRBV28 with TRBJ1-2; D is undetermined. The CDR3 is 13 amino acids. Germline values: CDR1 MDHEN, CDR2 SYDVKM. V lost 3 bases, J lost 8 bases, and 13 bases lay in between. DNA for the CDR3: TGTGCCAGCAGTTTGCGAGGGCGGGCAGGCTACACCTTC. It encodes CASSLRGRAGYTF.

CDR3 coding DNA: TGTGCCAGCCACATTGGCGGGGGGGCCTCCGAGCAGTACTTC. This translates into CASHIGGGASEQYF. This rearrangement joins TRBV2 to TRBJ2-7, with 9 bases matching TRBD2. This CDR3 is 14 amino acids long. V was pared by 8 bases and J by 6 bases, with 11 bases of the junction left unmatched. The germline gives CDR1 SNHLY, CDR2 FYNNEI. Based on the CDR3 plus reference TRBV2 and TRBJ2-7, the full variable domain is EPEVTQTPSHQVTQMGQEVILRCVPISNHLYFYWYRQILGQKVEFLVSFYNNEISEKSEIFDDQFSVERPDGSNFTLKIRSTKLEDSAMYFCASHIGGGASEQYFGPGTRLTVT.

A few counts support this clone. Other DNA sequences in this sample translate to the same CDR3. The rearrangement uses TRBV28 and TRBJ1-2; D is unclear. Germline CDR1 MDHEN, CDR2 SYDVKM. The CDR3 has 12 residues. Trimming cost V 5 bases and J 4 bases, with 8 bases left between them. This CDR3 reads CASSLGSYGYTF. The CDR3 DNA reads as TGTGCCAGCAGTCTCGGGAGCTATGGCTACACCTTC.

The J gene is TRBJ2-3, the V gene TRBV19; a weak D match, TRBD2 (6 bases). Germline CDR1 is LNHDA and CDR2 is SQIVND (reference sequence). Trimming stripped 4 bases from V and 2 bases from J, with 16 bases between. This CDR3 is built from 16 residues. DNA of the CDR3: TGTGCCAGTAGTACCTCCAGCGGGCGGGTCACAGATACGCAGTATTTT. The encoded protein is CASSTSSGRVTDTQYF.

With regard to this clone: The sample contains more than one DNA sequence encoding this CDR3. The chain carries TRBV6-1 and TRBJ2-3, with D perhaps being TRBD1 or TRBD2 (5 bases each). CDR3 length: 14 amino acids. V lost 3 bases, J lost 3 bases, and 10 bases lay in between. The germline CDR1 and CDR2 sequences are MNHNS and SASEGT. CDR3 DNA sequence: TGTGCCAGCAGTGAGAGGGGCGGGACAGATACGCAGTATTTT. This translates into CASSERGGTDTQYF.

The chain couples TRBV7-8 to TRBJ1-1; weak D call: TRBD1 (6 bases). The germline gives CDR1 SGHVS, CDR2 FQNEAQ. The CDR3 covers 18 residues. V was shortened by 3 bases and J by 4 bases, with 24 bases between the two germline ends. The CDR3: CASSFSPGGVGAITEAFF. The CDR3 DNA reads TGTGCCAGCAGCTTCTCCCCTGGTGGTGTGGGGGCGATCACTGAAGCTTTCTTT.

The chain employs TRBV6-4 and TRBJ2-7; 7 nucleotides match TRBD2. The V segment lost 10 bases and the J segment 3 bases; nucleotides outside the gene matches: 9. CDR1 and CDR2 from the germline V gene are MRHNA and SNTAGT. The CDR3 has 13 residues. CDR3 residues: CATNRGGNYEQYF. CDR3 coding DNA: TGTGCCACCAATAGGGGAGGGAACTACGAGCAGTACTTC.

The chain combines TRBV28 with TRBJ2-7, with 12 bases aligning to TRBD2. The CDR3 length is 14 residues. The junction had 4 bases not matched to a gene; V was cut back by 4 bases and J by 6 bases. Germline assignment: CDR1 MDHEN and CDR2 SYDVKM. This CDR3 is CASSWPGLAGEQYF. The CDR3 nucleotides are TGTGCCAGCAGTTGGCCGGGACTAGCGGGCGAGCAGTACTTC.

The chain joins TRBV23-1 to TRBJ1-4; D perhaps matches TRBD1 (5 bases). TRBV23-1 is annotated as an ORF whose role is uncertain. V shed 3 bases and J shed 8 bases, with 22 bases lying between them. This CDR3 is 17 amino acids long. This CDR3 is CASSHRGGKGIGEKLFF. Written as DNA, the CDR3 is TGCGCCAGCAGTCATCGGGGCGGTAAGGGGATCGGGGAAAAACTGTTTTTT.

This clone has more than one count but fewer than ten. The genes are TRBV4-1 and TRBJ1-5; D call uncertain. The CDR3 totals 14 residues. V gave up 4 bases and J gave up 4 bases, with 11 bases separating them. Germline loops: CDR1 MGHRA, CDR2 YSYEKL. The CDR3 DNA reads as TGCGCCAGCAGCCTAGCGGGTGAAAATCAGCCCCAGCATTTT. This codes for CASSLAGENQPQHF.

CDR3 DNA sequence: TGTGCCAGCAGTTTACAGGCGGGGTTGAGCAATCAGCCCCAGCATTTT. Amino acids: CASSLQAGLSNQPQHF. This chain uses TRBV28 with TRBJ1-5; D remains ambiguous. The CDR3 sequence is 16 residues long. The V gene's germline CDR1 is MDHEN and CDR2 SYDVKM. Trimming pared 2 bases from V and 1 base from J, leaving 12 bases between.

V and J are TRBV10-1 and TRBJ1-1; TRBD1 matches 9 bases. Germline lookup yields CDR1 WNHNN and CDR2 SYGVQD (reference sequence). The length of the CDR3 is 12 residues. V was clipped by 4 bases and J by 8 bases; unmatched bases: 2. The DNA of the CDR3 is TGCGCCAGCAGTGGGGGGACAGGGGAAGCTTTCTTT. As protein: CASSGGTGEAFF.

The rearrangement uses TRBV28 and TRBJ2-7; 7 bases match TRBD2. The ends lost 4 bases at V and 4 bases at J; junction bases unmatched: 10. Germline V gives CDR1 MDHEN, CDR2 SYDVKM. The CDR3 contains 15 residues. This chain's CDR3 is CASSSPAGRGYEQYF. CDR3 DNA sequence: TGTGCCAGCAGTTCTCCCGCCGGGCGGGGGTACGAGCAGTACTTC.

V is TRBV5-4 and J is TRBJ1-1; the D is unclear. Per germline, CDR1 SGHNT and CDR2 YYREEE (reference sequence). This CDR3 is 15 amino acids long. The V and J ends lost 2 bases and 1 base respectively, with 12 bases between them. This chain's CDR3 is CASSFFGVGNTEAFF. DNA of the CDR3: TGTGCCAGCAGCTTTTTTGGGGTAGGGAACACTGAAGCTTTCTTT.

The chain links TRBV2 to TRBJ1-4; a weak D match, TRBD1 (6 bases). CDR1 is SNHLY, CDR2 FYNNEI, per germline. The ends were cut back, 6 bases at V and 8 bases at J, with 10 bases in the middle. This CDR3 is 12 amino acids long. The chain's CDR3 is CASRADREKLFF. The DNA for the CDR3 is TGTGCCAGCAGGGCGGACAGAGAAAAACTGTTTTTT. The full variable domain, with the rest looked up from reference TRBV2 and TRBJ1-4, is EPEVTQTPSHQVTQMGQEVILRCVPISNHLYFYWYRQILGQKVEFLVSFYNNEISEKSEIFDDQFSVERPDGSNFTLKIRSTKLEDSAMYFCASRADREKLFFGSGTQLSVL.

This chain connects TRBV18 to TRBJ1-5; D is undetermined. This CDR3 comprises 13 residues. Trimming cost V 4 bases and J 1 base, with 5 bases left between them. Germline assignment: CDR1 KGHSH and CDR2 LQKENI. CDR3 loop: CASSQDSNQPQHF. Here the CDR3 DNA reads TGTGCCAGCTCACAGGACAGCAATCAGCCCCAGCATTTT.

This rearrangement joins TRBV19 to TRBJ1-4; D is perhaps TRBD1 (6 bases). The CDR3 has 15 residues. Germline V lookup: CDR1 LNHDA, CDR2 SQIVND (reference sequence). Between the trimmed V and J ends, which lost 10 bases and 8 bases, there was a span of 23 bases. CDR3 sequence (DNA): TGTGCCAAATCAGAGGGGGGCACGCTAGGGGAAAAACTGTTTTTT. It codes for CAKSEGGTLGEKLFF. The variable domain in full, with the rest retrieved from reference TRBV19 and TRBJ1-4, is DGGITQSPKYLFRKEGQNVTLSCEQNLNHDAMYWYRQDPGQGLRLIYYSQIVNDFQKGDIAEGYSVSREKKESFPLTVTSAQKNPTAFYLCAKSEGGTLGEKLFFGSGTQLSVL.

In its sample, this clone was seen once. The rearrangement joins TRBV6-9 to TRBJ1-5; 9 bases line up with TRBD1. The J segment lost 7 bases and the V segment lost 4 bases, leaving 8 bases of the junction unmatched. This CDR3 comprises 15 residues. The germline V gene has CDR1 MNHGY and CDR2 SVAAGI. As DNA, the CDR3 is TGTGCCAGCAGTTCAACAACAGGGGGCAGACAGCCCCAGCATTTT. It translates to CASSSTTGGRQPQHF.

The CDR3 sequence is CASSQRTGEPYEQYF. CDR3 sequence (DNA): TGTGCCAGCAGCCAAAGGACAGGGGAACCTTACGAGCAGTACTTC. The chain couples TRBV7-2 to TRBJ2-7, with TRBD1 identical over 9 bases. CDR3 length: 15 amino acids. The V segment lost 5 bases and the J segment 4 bases; nucleotides outside the gene matches: 9. Germline CDR1 is SGHTA and CDR2 is FQGNSA.

The rearrangement joins TRBV28 to TRBJ1-4; a possible D gene is TRBD1 (6 bases). Germline CDR1 is MDHEN and CDR2 is SYDVKM. The CDR3 spans 15 residues. V was pared by 2 bases and J by 5 bases, with 12 bases between. The CDR3 loop is CASSLRGTLNEKLFF. DNA of the CDR3: TGTGCCAGCAGTTTAAGGGGGACACTGAATGAAAAACTGTTTTTT.

The V call is TRBV5-1, the J call TRBJ2-3; 12 bases map to TRBD2. The germline CDR1 and CDR2 sequences are SGHRS and YFSETQ. The CDR3 runs 16 residues. The V gene end was trimmed by 0 bases and the J gene end by 8 bases; junction bases not matched to a gene: 7. DNA for the CDR3: TGCGCCAGCAGCTTGGAACCGGGACTAGCGGGCGGTACGCAGTATTTT. Amino acid sequence: CASSLEPGLAGGTQYF. The full variable domain, its missing parts supplied by reference TRBV5-1 and TRBJ2-3, is KAGVTQTPRYLIKTRGQQVTLSCSPISGHRSVSWYQQTPGQGLQFLFEYFSETQRNKGNFPGRFSGRQFSNSRSEMNVSTLELGDSALYLCASSLEPGLAGGTQYFGPGTRLTVL.

This clone has only one observation. This chain joins TRBV29-1 and TRBJ2-1, with D maybe TRBD2 (5 bases). Per the germline V gene, CDR1 is SQVTM and CDR2 is ANQGSEA. V was trimmed by 4 bases and J by 8 bases, leaving 18 bases between them. The CDR3 runs 14 residues. CDR3 nucleotide sequence: TGCAGCGTTGGGACTCCCGCTGGGTCATATGAGCAGTTCTTC. Its protein product is CSVGTPAGSYEQFF.

The chain uses TRBV5-6 and TRBJ1-4; D gene unclear. V lost 0 bases to trimming and J lost 0 bases, with 9 bases between them. This CDR3 has 16 amino acids. Germline V gene data show CDR1 as SGHDT and CDR2 as YYEEEE. The CDR3 sequence: CASSLGLAPTNEKLFF. The DNA of the CDR3 is TGTGCCAGCAGCTTGGGACTGGCCCCAACTAATGAAAAACTGTTTTTT.

The chain combines TRBV19 with TRBJ1-2; 8 nucleotides match TRBD1. The germline V gene has CDR1 LNHDA and CDR2 SQIVND (reference sequence). The CDR3 has 14 residues. Trimming removed 6 bases from V and 4 bases from J; junction bases left unmatched: 7. The CDR3 loop is CASSPGQGGYGYTF. The CDR3 DNA reads TGTGCCAGTAGCCCAGGACAGGGAGGCTATGGCTACACCTTC.

V is TRBV10-3 and J is TRBJ2-3, with D perhaps matching TRBD2 (5 bases). This CDR3 spans 13 amino acids. V shed 6 bases and J shed 6 bases, with 13 bases lying between them. CDR1 ENHRY and CDR2 SYGVKD come from the germline V gene. The CDR3 is CAISLGERDTQYF. The CDR3 DNA sequence: TGTGCCATCAGCCTTGGGGAGAGGGATACGCAGTATTTT.